This T cell receptor beta chain was profiled in a study of blood T cell repertoires in COVID-19. Study-level background: There were acute and convalescent COVID-19 samples, and they came from the United States, Italy and Spain. The cDNA or gDNA used as material had been derived from T cells, B-cell-depleted T cells, or PBMCs.

Enrolment of Seattle patients took place during active infection, and they were followed longitudinally. V lost 6 bases and J lost 0, with 20 bases in between. The CDR3 sequence is 17 residues long. Germline V gives CDR1 MNHEY, CDR2 SMNVEV (reference sequence). Under the authors' procedure: Estimated nucleated cell counts came from reference gene primer amplification. TCRdb keeps only in-frame clones here, not all; method: immunoSEQ multiplex PCR. V, J and clone size are those of that table, while D and trimming were read from the DNA. The repertoire holds hundreds of thousands of clones, with approximately 89% as singletons.

The origin of this receptor is a young woman with COVID-19, enrolled during active disease. The sample taken for sequencing was peripheral blood. The chain combines TRBV27 with TRBJ1-1; D is uncertain. The CDR3 sequence: CASSHGSFEAMNTEAFF. In nucleotides, the CDR3 is TGTGCCAGCAGCCACGGGTCCTTCGAAGCCATGAACACTGAAGCTTTCTTT.